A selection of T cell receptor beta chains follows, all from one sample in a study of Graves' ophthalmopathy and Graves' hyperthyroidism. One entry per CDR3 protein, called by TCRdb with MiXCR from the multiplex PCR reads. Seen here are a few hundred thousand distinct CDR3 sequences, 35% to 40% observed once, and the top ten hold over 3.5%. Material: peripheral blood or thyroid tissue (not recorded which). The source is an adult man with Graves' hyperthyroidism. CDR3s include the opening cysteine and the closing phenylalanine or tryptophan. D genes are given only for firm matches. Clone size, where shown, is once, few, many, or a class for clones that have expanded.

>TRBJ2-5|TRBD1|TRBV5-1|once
TGCGCCAGCAGCTTGACCGGGACAGGGAGAGGAGAGACCCAGTACTTC
CASSLTGTGRGETQYF
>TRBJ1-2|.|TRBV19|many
TGTGCCAGTAGTACCTTCCGAAATAAATACGGTGGCTACACCTTC
CASSTFRNKYGGYTF
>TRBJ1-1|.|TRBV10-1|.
TGCGCCAGCAGTGACTGGTTTATCATGAACACTGAAGCTTTCTTT
CASSDWFIMNTEAFF
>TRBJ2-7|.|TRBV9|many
TGTGCCAGCAGCCCGAACGGGCAATCCTACGAGCAGTACTTC
CASSPNGQSYEQYF
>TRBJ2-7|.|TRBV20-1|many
TGCAGTGCGGGATTCGGGCAGGGCTACGAGCAGTACTTC
CSAGFGQGYEQYF
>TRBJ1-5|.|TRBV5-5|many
TGTGCCAGCAGCTCGGCCTCCTCGGGCTATAGCAATCAGCCCCAGCATTTT
CASSSASSGYSNQPQHF
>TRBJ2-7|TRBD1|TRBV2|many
TGTGCCAGCAGCCCGGACAGGGGTTCCGAGCAGTACTTC
CASSPDRGSEQYF
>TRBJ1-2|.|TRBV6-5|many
TGTGCCAGCAGTTACTTTGATGGTGGCTACACCTTC
CASSYFDGGYTF
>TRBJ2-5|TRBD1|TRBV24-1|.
TGTGCCACCAGTGCTAGTTGGACCAGGGGGCAAGAAGAGACCCAGTACTTC
CATSASWTRGQEETQYF
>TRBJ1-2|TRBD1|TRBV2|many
TGTGCCAGCAGTTTTGACAGGGCAGGTCCTGGCTACACCTTC
CASSFDRAGPGYTF
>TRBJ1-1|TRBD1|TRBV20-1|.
TGCAGTGCTGAGCAGGGACAGGGGGAAGCTTTCTTT
CSAEQGQGEAFF
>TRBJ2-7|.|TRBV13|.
TGTGCCAGCGGCATTAAGGGTAGCGGACGCGAGCAGTACTTC
CASGIKGSGREQYF
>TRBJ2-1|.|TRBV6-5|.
TGTGCCAGCAGTTACGATCTATACAATGAGCAGTTCTTC
CASSYDLYNEQFF
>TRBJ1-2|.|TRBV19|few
TGTGCCAGTAGAAGACAGGTAGACGATGGCTACACCTTC
CASRRQVDDGYTF
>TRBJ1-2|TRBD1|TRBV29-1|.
TGCAGCGTTGCACCCCAGGGGGCGTTTGGCTGCACCTTC
CSVAPQGAFGCTF
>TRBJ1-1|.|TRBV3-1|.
TGTGCCAGCAGCCAGACCGGACCCACGAACACTGAAGCTTTCTTT
CASSQTGPTNTEAFF
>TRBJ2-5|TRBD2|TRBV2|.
TGTGCCAGCATAGCGGGGGCCCAAGAGACCCAGTACTTC
CASIAGAQETQYF
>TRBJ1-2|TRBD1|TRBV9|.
TGTGCCAGCAGCGCCAGAGGGACAGGGGAAAACTATGGCTACACCTTC
CASSARGTGENYGYTF
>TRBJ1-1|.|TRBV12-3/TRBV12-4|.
TGTGCCAGCAGCCTGTATACAGGGACCTACACTGAAGCTTTCTTT
CASSLYTGTYTEAFF